The present entry profiles one T cell receptor (beta chain) with its context. Its antigen remains unidentified. Those patients who had chemo-refractory metastatic non-small-cell lung cancer were given focal radiation along with CTLA-4 blockade through ipilimumab. These data come from a study of radiotherapy plus CTLA-4 blockade in lung cancer. Repertoires were generated with immunoSEQ multiplex PCR, while TCRdb's copy carries only in-frame clones and drops some. Of 50,000 to 85,000 clones listed, around 83% are singletons. The V gene's germline CDR1 is MNHEY and CDR2 SVGAGI. This CDR3 has 14 residues. V was pared by 4 bases and J by 6 bases, with 6 bases of the junction left unmatched. Study-level findings and limits: The best predictor of response was reported to be early blood T cell clone dynamics, with interferon-beta. Clones derived from tumor TCRs expanded in blood after radiotherapy plus ipilimumab.

The receptor was isolated from a human donor with non-small cell lung cancer who had a partial response to radiotherapy plus ipilimumab. This sequence joins TRBV6-5 and TRBJ2-4; 7 nucleotides line up with TRBD1. This material consisted of peripheral blood, taken from a patient treated with radiotherapy plus ipilimumab. CDR3 in amino acids: CASSSSGGVNIQYF. The CDR3 nucleotides are TGTGCCAGCAGTTCATCAGGGGGAGTAAACATTCAGTACTTC.